This is a list of T cell receptor beta chains from one sample in a study of patients and donors after allogeneic stem cell transplantation. TCRdb passed the RT-PCR reads through MiXCR, listing each CDR3 protein once. Among hundreds of thousands of distinct CDR3 sequences listed, 16% were seen once. The sequencing input was blood, either unsorted or a sorted T cell fraction (not recorded which). All receptors derive from a human donor who was either an allogeneic HSCT recipient or a stem cell or donor lymphocyte infusion donor (not recorded which). It is not recorded whose cells these are; they may come from a transplant donor. CDR3s include the opening cysteine and the closing phenylalanine or tryptophan. A D gene is named only where the DNA matches it firmly. Clone size is shown for a subset of rows, as once, few, many or a class of expanded clone.

D: -; size: few; V: TRBV5-1; J: TRBJ1-5; DNA: TGCGCCAGCAGCTTCTCAGGTGAAAGCAATCAGCCCCAGCATTTT; CDR3: CASSFSGESNQPQHF
D: -; size: few; V: TRBV5-1; J: TRBJ1-1; DNA: TGCGCCAGCAGCTCCCCCACTTACACTGAAGCTTTCTTT; CDR3: CASSSPTYTEAFF
D: -; size: few; V: TRBV18; J: TRBJ1-1; DNA: TGTGCCAGCTCATCCGGGACGGGGACGAACACTGAAGCTTTCTTT; CDR3: CASSSGTGTNTEAFF
D: -; size: -; V: TRBV6-1; J: TRBJ2-3; DNA: TGTGCCAGCAGTCGCTGGGGGCAGGGCACAGATACGCAGTATTTT; CDR3: CASSRWGQGTDTQYF
D: -; size: few; V: TRBV4-1; J: TRBJ2-2; DNA: TGCGCCAGCAGCCACGAACCGGGGCCTCCAAACACCGGGGAGCTGTTTTTT; CDR3: CASSHEPGPPNTGELFF
D: TRBD2; size: few; V: TRBV20-1; J: TRBJ2-7; DNA: TGCAGTGCCAATCGACTAGCGGGAGGGCCCGGCGAGCAGTACTTC; CDR3: CSANRLAGGPGEQYF
D: TRBD2; size: many; V: TRBV19; J: TRBJ2-7; DNA: TGTGCCAGTAGTAGGACTAGGGCCGAGCAGTACTTC; CDR3: CASSRTRAEQYF
D: -; size: few; V: TRBV21-1; J: TRBJ2-7; DNA: TGTGCCAGCAGCAACCGGGAACCCTCCTACGAGCAGTACTTC; CDR3: CASSNREPSYEQYF
D: -; size: -; V: TRBV20-1; J: TRBJ1-5; DNA: TGCAGTGCCCCGGACACCCTTAGGGCTCAGCCCCAGCATTTT; CDR3: CSAPDTLRAQPQHF
D: -; size: many; V: TRBV5-1; J: TRBJ2-1; DNA: TGCGCCAGCAGCTTGGTTGGCGGCCAGGGCATAGGGAATGAGCAGTTCTTC; CDR3: CASSLVGGQGIGNEQFF
D: -; size: -; V: TRBV27; J: TRBJ1-5; DNA: TGTGCCAGCAGTTTATGGGGGAAGGGCAATCAGCCCCAGCATTTT; CDR3: CASSLWGKGNQPQHF
D: -; size: -; V: TRBV3-1; J: TRBJ2-5; DNA: TGTGCCAGCAGCCAAGGGGGCGGCAGGGTGGCCCAGTACTTC; CDR3: CASSQGGGRVAQYF
D: -; size: many; V: TRBV29-1; J: TRBJ2-5; DNA: TGCAGCGTTGTGAGTGAGACCCAGTACTTC; CDR3: CSVVSETQYF
D: -; size: -; V: TRBV4-1; J: TRBJ1-2; DNA: TGCGCCAGCAGCCAAGTCGGTACGGGAAACTATGGCTACACCTTC; CDR3: CASSQVGTGNYGYTF
D: -; size: -; V: TRBV20-1; J: TRBJ2-7; DNA: TGCAGTGCTAGAAGGCAGGGCAAAGGCGAGCAGTACTTC; CDR3: CSARRQGKGEQYF
D: TRBD1; size: few; V: TRBV10-3; J: TRBJ1-2; DNA: TGTGCCAGCAGAACAGGGGACGCTAACTATGGCTACACCTTC; CDR3: CASRTGDANYGYTF